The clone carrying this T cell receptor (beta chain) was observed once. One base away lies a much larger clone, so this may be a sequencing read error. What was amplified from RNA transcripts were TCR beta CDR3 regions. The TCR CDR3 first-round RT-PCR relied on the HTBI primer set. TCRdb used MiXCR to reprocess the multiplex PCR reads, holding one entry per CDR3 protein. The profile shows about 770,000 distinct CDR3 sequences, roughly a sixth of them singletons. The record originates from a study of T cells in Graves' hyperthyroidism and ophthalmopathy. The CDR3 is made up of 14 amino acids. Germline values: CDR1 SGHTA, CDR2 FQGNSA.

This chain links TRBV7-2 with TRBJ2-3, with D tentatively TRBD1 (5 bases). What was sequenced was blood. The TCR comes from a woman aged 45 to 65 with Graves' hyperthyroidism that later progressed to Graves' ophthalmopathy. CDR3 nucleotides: TGTGCCAGCAGCTTGTGGGCGGCAACAGGTACGCAGTATTTT. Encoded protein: CASSLWAATGTQYF.